The next 16 T cell receptor beta chains were all read from a single sample in a study of neurological immune-mediated disorders. Each CDR3 protein gets one entry after TCRdb re-called the 5' RACE reads with MiXCR. The sample consists of 65,000 to 90,000 distinct CDR3 sequences, 10% of them appearing once. Sequencing input: PBMCs. The source of these receptors is a middle-aged man in good health.

The sample holds many counts of this clonotype. The V and J genes are TRBV12-3 or TRBV12-4 and TRBJ1-4; 9 bases agree with TRBD1. This CDR3 contains 18 residues. V gave up 5 bases and J gave up 5 bases; unmatched junction bases: 15. The CDR3 loop reads CASSPRGTGRGSNEKLFF. The CDR3 region has the DNA TGTGCCAGCAGTCCCCGAGGGACAGGGAGAGGAAGCAATGAAAAACTGTTTTTT.

This clonotype came up many times. V is TRBV20-1 and J is TRBJ2-1; a weak D match, TRBD1 (5 bases). The CDR3 covers 14 residues. Germline V gene lookup returns CDR1 DFQATT and CDR2 SNEGSKA (reference sequence). The ends were cut back, 1 base at V and 1 base at J, with 8 bases in the middle. The CDR3 DNA follows: TGCAGTGCTAGAGCACAGGTTTCCTACAATGAGCAGTTCTTC. This translates into CSARAQVSYNEQFF.

This sequence joins TRBV5-5 and TRBJ1-1; the D is unclear. There are 14 residues in the CDR3. The germline gives CDR1 SGHKS, CDR2 YYEKEE (reference sequence). V lost 5 bases and J lost 1, with 12 bases in between. The CDR3 DNA reads as TGTGCCAGCAGGCTTGGACGGACGAACACTGAAGCTTTCTTT. Its protein product is CASRLGRTNTEAFF.

This clonotype has ten or more counts. The chain is built from TRBV29-1 and TRBJ2-3; D not resolved. The CDR3 is 10 residues long. Trimming shortened V by 3 bases and J by 4 bases, and 2 bases separated the two germline ends. Germline-derived CDR1 and CDR2 are SQVTM and ANQGSEA. The CDR3, as DNA: TGCAGCGTTGACTCAGATACGCAGTATTTT. This encodes CSVDSDTQYF.

This clonotype was observed at least ten times. The chain recombines TRBV5-1 with TRBJ1-5, with 7 bases matching TRBD1. The trim removed 4 bases at V and 2 bases at J, leaving 3 bases unmatched. There are 14 residues in the CDR3. Germline CDR1 SGHRS, CDR2 YFSETQ. CDR3 loop: CASSRTGGNQPQHF. The CDR3 bases are TGCGCCAGCAGCCGGACAGGTGGCAATCAGCCCCAGCATTTT.

This clonotype was recorded many times. The chain uses TRBV5-1 and TRBJ1-1, with D maybe TRBD1 (6 bases). V was shortened by 4 bases and J by 3 bases, with 16 bases between the two germline ends. CDR1 and CDR2 from the germline V gene are SGHRS and YFSETQ. The CDR3 loop spans 15 amino acids. The DNA of the CDR3 is TGCGCCAGCAGCAGTACTAAACAGGGTGACACTGAAGCTTTCTTT. It is translated as CASSSTKQGDTEAFF.

There are many counts of this clonotype. The CDR3 loop reads CASSTEPTTATYEQYF. The CDR3 bases are TGCGCCAGCAGCACCGAACCTACGACTGCGACCTACGAGCAGTACTTC. The V and J genes are TRBV5-1 and TRBJ2-7, with D unresolved. Germline assignment: CDR1 SGHRS and CDR2 YFSETQ. The CDR3 has 16 residues. Trimming stripped 4 bases from V and 2 bases from J, with 19 bases between.

This clonotype came up many times. V gene TRBV5-1 combines with J gene TRBJ1-1; TRBD1 matches at 7 bases. Looked up from germline, CDR1 is SGHRS and CDR2 is YFSETQ. The CDR3 runs to 15 residues. The ends lost 0 bases at V and 0 bases at J; junction bases unmatched: 2. DNA of the CDR3: TGCGCCAGCAGCTTGGGGACAGGTGTGAACACTGAAGCTTTCTTT. Translation gives CASSLGTGVNTEAFF. Complete variable domain (other parts from reference TRBV5-1 and TRBJ1-1): KAGVTQTPRYLIKTRGQQVTLSCSPISGHRSVSWYQQTPGQGLQFLFEYFSETQRNKGNFPGRFSGRQFSNSRSEMNVSTLELGDSALYLCASSLGTGVNTEAFFGQGTRLTVV.

This clonotype appeared many times. This rearrangement joins TRBV6-2 or TRBV6-3 to TRBJ2-7; maybe TRBD1 (6 bases). The V gene lost 6 bases and the J gene lost 0 bases, with 15 bases spanning the gap. The CDR3 consists of 15 residues. CDR1 and CDR2 from the germline V gene are MNHEY and SVGEGT. CDR3 residues: CASSRLGQSSYEQYF. As DNA, the CDR3 is TGTGCCAGCAGCCGGCTAGGACAGAGCTCCTACGAGCAGTACTTC.

In the case of this clonotype: A much more abundant neighbour one base away suggests this may be a read error. The conserved phenylalanine or tryptophan normally closing the CDR3 is absent here, so this likely arose from a read error. As DNA, the CDR3 is TGCAGCGTTGACGGGTTGTGGGCAGAGTCACAAGAGACCCAGTACCTC. It translates to CSVDGLWAESQETQYL. The J gene is TRBJ2-5, the V gene TRBV29-1; D is undetermined. The V end lost 3 bases, the J end lost 2 bases, and 19 bases lay between the germline ends. Germline CDR1 SQVTM, CDR2 ANQGSEA. The CDR3 runs to 16 residues.

V usage is TRBV12-3 or TRBV12-4 and J usage is TRBJ1-2; D is uncertain. Deletions cut 4 bases from V and 3 bases from J, with 6 bases between. The CDR3 spans 12 residues. The CDR3 DNA is TGTGCCAGCAGTTGGGTAGACTATGGCTACACCTTC. It yields the protein CASSWVDYGYTF.

This clonotype occurred many times. V and J are TRBV7-8 and TRBJ2-7, with TRBD1 as a possible D gene (7 bases). This CDR3 spans 15 amino acids. Trimming stripped 5 bases from V and 4 bases from J, with 18 bases between. Looked up from germline, CDR1 is SGHVS and CDR2 is FQNEAQ. The chain's CDR3 is CASSRDQGGQYEQYF. Here the CDR3 DNA reads TGTGCCAGCAGCCGGGACCAGGGGGGACAGTACGAGCAGTACTTC.

This clonotype was observed at least ten times. This rearrangement joins TRBV7-2 to TRBJ2-5, with 7 bases aligning to TRBD2. The length of the CDR3 is 16 residues. V shed 1 base and J 5 bases; nucleotides not matched to a gene: 10. Looked up from germline, CDR1 is SGHTA and CDR2 is FQGNSA. The CDR3: CASSLGLRGGVETQYF. The CDR3 nucleotides read TGTGCCAGCAGCTTAGGTCTTCGTGGGGGGGTTGAGACCCAGTACTTC.

This clonotype was counted ten times or more. This chain links TRBV7-2 with TRBJ2-7, with D uncertain. Trimming shortened V by 4 bases and J by 6 bases, and 7 bases separated the two germline ends. Germline values: CDR1 SGHTA, CDR2 FQGNSA. The CDR3 covers 11 residues. CDR3 DNA sequence: TGTGCCAGCAGCTCTCAAGCCGAGCAGTACTTC. Translated, it gives CASSSQAEQYF.

The genes are TRBV5-6 and TRBJ2-1, with 10 positions matching TRBD2. Germline assignment: CDR1 SGHDT and CDR2 YYEEEE. The CDR3 contains 16 residues. V shed 0 bases and J 3 bases; nucleotides not matched to a gene: 3. CDR3 DNA: TGTGCCAGCAGCTTGGCAAGCGGGGGGGTCTACAATGAGCAGTTCTTC. Translating it yields CASSLASGGVYNEQFF.

This clonotype was recorded many times. This chain uses TRBV5-1 with TRBJ1-1; D possibly corresponds to TRBD1 (5 bases). The length of the CDR3 is 14 residues. Germline V gene sequence: CDR1 SGHRS, CDR2 YFSETQ. The ends were cut back, 4 bases at V and 1 base at J, with 11 bases in the middle. The CDR3 DNA reads as TGCGCCAGCAGCCCGGGACGGGCGAACACTGAAGCTTTCTTT. This codes for CASSPGRANTEAFF.